The source of this T cell receptor beta chain is a study of post-analysis software for immune sequencing data. Germline V gene data show CDR1 as DFQATT and CDR2 as SNEGSKA (reference sequence). The ends lost 2 bases at V and 1 base at J; junction bases unmatched: 11. The CDR3 is 17 residues long. The study, taken as a whole, reports: Patients with multiple sclerosis recorded significantly lower normalized Chao1 diversity than controls, the study found. Clustering by F measure revealed strong co-clustering among samples prepared together in one batch. Comparison of patients with controls showed 4 to 6 TRBV segments more frequent in patients, TRBV5-6, TRBV5-1 and TRBV20-1 among them.

This clonotype was found many times. Its matching antigen is unknown. Every TCR beta cDNA library bore unique molecular identifiers. From the PCR reads, TCRdb called clonotypes with MiXCR, one entry per CDR3 protein. The sample records about 760,000 distinct CDR3 sequences, 25% to 30% being singletons. Sequencing input: blood. The chain joins TRBV20-1 to TRBJ2-7, with 10 bases matching TRBD2. The clonotype was recovered from a girl aged 10-17 years with multiple sclerosis. Here the CDR3 reads CSARMIASGRQSYEQYF. Here the CDR3 DNA reads TGCAGTGCTAGAATGATTGCTAGCGGGAGACAGTCCTACGAGCAGTACTTC.